The 3 T cell receptor beta chains in this list originate from one sample, sequenced in a study of T cell responses to AZD1222 COVID-19 vaccine. Method: immunoSEQ multiplex PCR; TCRdb's copy keeps in-frame clones and lacks some. The sample records 100,000 or so clones, about 86% being singletons. This specimen was peripheral blood, taken on day 0 of AZD1222 vaccination. All receptors derive from an adult in good health.

This chain links TRBV5-8 with TRBJ1-2; 7 positions match TRBD1. The germline gives CDR1 SGHTS, CDR2 YDEGEE. V gave up 2 bases and J gave up 8 bases; unmatched junction bases: 9. The CDR3 covers 14 residues. CDR3 protein: CASSLHRGGGGYTF. The CDR3 coding sequence is TGTGCCAGCAGCTTACACAGGGGCGGGGGAGGCTACACCTTC.

The chain combines TRBV7-9 with TRBJ1-1; D is possibly TRBD1 (5 bases). Trimming pared 3 bases from V and 1 base from J, leaving 9 bases between. Germline values: CDR1 SEHNR, CDR2 FQNEAQ (reference sequence). The CDR3 is 14 amino acids. The CDR3 spells CASSLRDGNTEAFF. Here the CDR3 DNA reads TGTGCCAGCAGCTTGCGGGACGGGAACACTGAAGCTTTCTTT. The full variable domain, with the rest looked up from reference TRBV7-9 and TRBJ1-1, is DTGVSQNPRHKITKRGQNVTFRCDPISEHNRLYWYRQTLGQGPEFLTYFQNEAQLEKSRLLSDRFSAERPKGSFSTLEIQRTEQGDSAMYLCASSLRDGNTEAFFGQGTRLTVV.

V and J are TRBV5-1 and TRBJ2-1; 12 bases match TRBD2. This CDR3 is 17 amino acids long. Unmatched junction bases numbered 7, after V lost 4 bases and J lost 2 bases. Germline values: CDR1 SGHRS, CDR2 YFSETQ. CDR3: CASSHGTSGQTYNEQFF. In DNA form, the CDR3 reads TGCGCCAGCAGCCATGGGACTAGCGGGCAGACCTACAATGAGCAGTTCTTC.